A selection of T cell receptor beta chains follows, all from one sample in a study of blood T cells in healthy people across ages. A single record per CDR3 protein comes from TCRdb applying MiXCR to the 5' RACE reads. The sample records fewer than 1.5 million distinct CDR3 sequences, about 43% being singletons. Sequenced input: blood. Receptor source: a woman between 18 and 29 years old in good health. Each CDR3 is given with its conserved first and last residue. The D gene is left open where the match is weak. Expanded clones are given a class, and other clones once, few, many or no size at all.

CDR3: CASRQQGAYEQYF
DNA: TGTGCCAGCCGCCAGCAGGGGGCCTACGAGCAGTACTTC
V: TRBV27
J: TRBJ2-7
size: NA
D: TRBD1

CDR3: CASSDYDRRNFMNTEAFF
DNA: TGTGCCAGCAGTGATTACGACAGGAGAAATTTCATGAACACTGAAGCTTTCTTT
V: TRBV6-1
J: TRBJ1-1
size: NA
D: NA

CDR3: CSADPTGRYEQYF
DNA: TGCAGTGCCGACCCTACAGGGAGGTACGAGCAGTACTTC
V: TRBV20-1
J: TRBJ2-7
size: few
D: NA

CDR3: CASSFTGSGANVLTF
DNA: TGTGCCAGCAGTTTTACGGGTTCTGGGGCCAACGTCCTGACTTTC
V: TRBV12-3/TRBV12-4
J: TRBJ2-6
size: many
D: NA

CDR3: CASGGEHTGELFF
DNA: TGTGCCAGCGGCGGCGAGCACACCGGGGAGCTGTTTTTT
V: TRBV4-2
J: TRBJ2-2
size: NA
D: NA

CDR3: CSASRTVQETRYF
DNA: TGCAGTGCTAGTCGGACAGTCCAAGAGACCCGGTACTTC
V: TRBV20-1
J: TRBJ2-5
size: NA
D: NA

CDR3: CSVTSGGPQETQYF
DNA: TGCAGCGTAACTAGCGGGGGGCCTCAAGAGACCCAGTACTTC
V: TRBV29-1
J: TRBJ2-5
size: many
D: TRBD2

CDR3: CSGTSGRSSYNEQFF
DNA: TGCAGTGGGACTAGCGGGAGGAGCTCCTACAATGAGCAGTTCTTC
V: TRBV29-1
J: TRBJ2-1
size: NA
D: TRBD2

CDR3: CASSTGTQGFYGYTF
DNA: TGTGCCAGCAGCACCGGGACACAAGGTTTCTATGGCTACACCTTC
V: TRBV13
J: TRBJ1-2
size: few
D: NA

CDR3: CASSLAPTYNEQFF
DNA: TGCGCCAGCAGCTTGGCACCGACCTACAATGAGCAGTTCTTC
V: TRBV5-1
J: TRBJ2-1
size: NA
D: NA

CDR3: CASSLDSPGKGTEAFF
DNA: TGTGCCAGCAGCTTAGATTCACCAGGGAAGGGCACTGAAGCTTTCTTT
V: TRBV11-2
J: TRBJ1-1
size: NA
D: NA

CDR3: CASRWADTQYF
DNA: TGTGCCAGCAGATGGGCAGATACGCAGTATTTT
V: TRBV7-9
J: TRBJ2-3
size: NA
D: NA

CDR3: CASSSGGGRIDTQYF
DNA: TGTGCCAGCAGCTCCGGCGGGGGGCGGATAGATACGCAGTATTTT
V: TRBV7-6
J: TRBJ2-3
size: few
D: TRBD2

CDR3: CASSKQGASYNEQFF
DNA: TGTGCCAGCAGCAAGCAGGGGGCCTCCTACAATGAGCAGTTCTTC
V: TRBV5-6
J: TRBJ2-1
size: few
D: TRBD1

CDR3: CASSVRVHTDTQYF
DNA: TGTGCCAGCAGCGTAAGGGTCCACACAGATACGCAGTATTTT
V: TRBV11-2
J: TRBJ2-3
size: NA
D: NA

CDR3: CASSTNLISGGDTGELFF
DNA: TGTGCCAGCAGCACAAATCTAATAAGCGGAGGGGACACCGGGGAGCTGTTTTTT
V: TRBV12-3/TRBV12-4
J: TRBJ2-2
size: NA
D: NA

CDR3: CASSLAPTGFAYGYTF
DNA: TGTGCCAGCAGTTTAGCACCGACAGGGTTCGCCTATGGCTACACCTTC
V: TRBV12-3/TRBV12-4
J: TRBJ1-2
size: NA
D: TRBD1

CDR3: CASNRAGTSPGELFF
DNA: TGTGCCAGCAACAGAGCTGGGACTAGCCCCGGGGAGCTGTTTTTT
V: TRBV3-1
J: TRBJ2-2
size: NA
D: TRBD2

CDR3: CASSPTGRNSPLHF
DNA: TGTGCCAGCAGCCCGACAGGACGAAATTCACCCCTCCACTTT
V: TRBV11-2
J: TRBJ1-6
size: few
D: NA

CDR3: CASSQAGVRLYEQYF
DNA: TGTGCCAGCAGCCAAGCGGGGGTCCGCCTCTACGAGCAGTACTTC
V: TRBV11-1
J: TRBJ2-7
size: NA
D: TRBD2

CDR3: CASNKADYNEQFF
DNA: TGTGCCAGCAATAAGGCTGACTACAATGAGCAGTTCTTC
V: TRBV6-5
J: TRBJ2-1
size: NA
D: NA

CDR3: CASSPAVNYGYTF
DNA: TGTGCCAGCAGTCCAGCAGTAAACTATGGCTACACCTTC
V: TRBV27
J: TRBJ1-2
size: many
D: NA

CDR3: CAIDDGPGTDTQYF
DNA: TGTGCCATCGACGATGGGCCCGGCACAGATACGCAGTATTTT
V: TRBV10-3
J: TRBJ2-3
size: NA
D: NA

CDR3: CASRPPAKGHYEQYF
DNA: TGTGCCAGCAGGCCGCCCGCCAAGGGGCACTACGAGCAGTACTTC
V: TRBV27
J: TRBJ2-7
size: NA
D: NA

CDR3: CASSYPTGVTEAFF
DNA: TGTGCCAGCAGCTATCCGACAGGGGTAACTGAAGCTTTCTTT
V: TRBV5-8
J: TRBJ1-1
size: NA
D: TRBD1

CDR3: CASSRQTGSLSYEQYF
DNA: TGTGCCAGCAGCCGCCAGACAGGGTCTTTGTCCTACGAGCAGTACTTC
V: TRBV28
J: TRBJ2-7
size: once
D: TRBD1

CDR3: CASSQEGAGPTDTQYF
DNA: TGTGCCAGCAGCCAAGAAGGAGCGGGCCCAACAGATACGCAGTATTTT
V: TRBV3-1
J: TRBJ2-3
size: NA
D: NA

CDR3: CASTTDRTNYGYTF
DNA: TGTGCCAGCACAACGGACAGAACTAACTATGGCTACACCTTC
V: TRBV2
J: TRBJ1-2
size: few
D: NA

CDR3: CASSEGAPATSNEKLFF
DNA: TGTGCCAGCAGTGAAGGGGCACCCGCTACCTCTAATGAAAAACTGTTTTTT
V: TRBV2
J: TRBJ1-4
size: few
D: NA

CDR3: CGLKAGGRYEQYF
DNA: TGCGGGCTGAAAGCGGGAGGTCGCTACGAGCAGTACTTC
V: TRBV20-1
J: TRBJ2-7
size: NA
D: TRBD2

CDR3: CSARSTGGRQPQHF
DNA: TGCAGTGCTAGAAGCACAGGGGGGAGACAGCCCCAGCATTTT
V: TRBV20-1
J: TRBJ1-5
size: NA
D: TRBD1

CDR3: CASSSPGRDPSYNEQFF
DNA: TGTGCCAGCAGCTCCCCGGGACGGGACCCTTCCTACAATGAGCAGTTCTTC
V: TRBV11-2
J: TRBJ2-1
size: NA
D: NA

CDR3: CASSPTYRTSGINEQYF
DNA: TGTGCCAGCAGCCCGACTTACAGGACTAGCGGGATAAATGAGCAGTACTTC
V: TRBV14
J: TRBJ2-7
size: NA
D: TRBD2

CDR3: CASSLETGGRRQYF
DNA: TGTGCCAGCAGTTTGGAGACAGGGGGAAGGAGGCAGTACTTC
V: TRBV12-3/TRBV12-4
J: TRBJ2-7
size: NA
D: TRBD1

CDR3: CSVEREAVNEQFF
DNA: TGCAGCGTTGAGCGGGAGGCGGTGAATGAGCAGTTCTTC
V: TRBV29-1
J: TRBJ2-1
size: many
D: TRBD2

CDR3: CASSVGVGTGENEQYF
DNA: TGTGCCAGCAGCGTAGGAGTCGGGACAGGGGAGAACGAGCAGTACTTC
V: TRBV9
J: TRBJ2-7
size: NA
D: TRBD1

CDR3: CASSLRREGVSYEQYF
DNA: TGTGCCAGCAGTTTAAGGCGGGAGGGGGTCTCCTACGAGCAGTACTTC
V: TRBV12-3/TRBV12-4
J: TRBJ2-7
size: few
D: TRBD2

CDR3: CASMGAGYNEQFF
DNA: TGTGCCAGCATGGGAGCGGGATACAATGAGCAGTTCTTC
V: TRBV6-1
J: TRBJ2-1
size: NA
D: TRBD2

CDR3: CASSTTGPETDTQYF
DNA: TGTGCCAGCAGTACCACGGGTCCAGAGACAGATACGCAGTATTTT
V: TRBV28
J: TRBJ2-3
size: NA
D: NA

CDR3: CASSQGKNPGGNTIYF
DNA: TGCGCCAGCAGCCAAGGGAAGAATCCGGGGGGAAACACCATATATTTT
V: TRBV4-1
J: TRBJ1-3
size: NA
D: NA

CDR3: CASRGLAVLGQYF
DNA: TGTGCCAGCAGGGGACTAGCGGTCCTAGGGCAGTACTTC
V: TRBV12-3/TRBV12-4
J: TRBJ2-5
size: NA
D: TRBD2

CDR3: CASSLEGATYQETQYF
DNA: TGTGCCAGCAGTTTGGAGGGGGCCACGTACCAAGAGACCCAGTACTTC
V: TRBV12-3/TRBV12-4
J: TRBJ2-5
size: NA
D: NA

CDR3: CSAWHTGELFF
DNA: TGCAGTGCCTGGCACACCGGGGAGCTGTTTTTT
V: TRBV20-1
J: TRBJ2-2
size: few
D: NA

CDR3: CASSFQGANRHGYTF
DNA: TGTGCCAGCAGCTTTCAGGGGGCCAATCGCCATGGCTACACCTTC
V: TRBV7-9
J: TRBJ1-2
size: few
D: TRBD1

CDR3: CASSQDGTFGYIQYF
DNA: TGTGCCAGCAGCCAAGACGGGACCTTCGGGTACATTCAGTACTTC
V: TRBV4-2
J: TRBJ2-4
size: NA
D: NA

CDR3: CASSQDSTSGGYTF
DNA: TGTGCCAGCAGCCAGGACTCCACCTCGGGAGGCTACACCTTC
V: TRBV4-2
J: TRBJ1-2
size: few
D: NA

CDR3: CASSPPAAPNTDTQYF
DNA: TGCGCCAGCAGCCCCCCTGCGGCGCCAAACACAGATACGCAGTATTTT
V: TRBV4-1
J: TRBJ2-3
size: NA
D: NA

CDR3: CASSQRGGSDTQYF
DNA: TGTGCCAGCAGCCAGCGGGGGGGCAGTGATACGCAGTATTTT
V: TRBV3-1
J: TRBJ2-3
size: NA
D: TRBD2

CDR3: CSVELGGSSYNEQFF
DNA: TGCAGCGTTGAGTTGGGCGGGAGCTCCTACAATGAGCAGTTCTTC
V: TRBV29-1
J: TRBJ2-1
size: NA
D: TRBD2